The next 22 T cell receptor beta chains were all read from a single sample in a study of blood T cell repertoires in COVID-19. Method: immunoSEQ multiplex PCR; TCRdb's copy keeps in-frame clones and lacks some. Of some 250,000 clones in the sample, about three quarters were seen once. Sequenced: peripheral blood. The receptors derive from a woman at least 80 years old with acute or convalescent COVID-19.

This clone was seen once. The V call is TRBV7-2, the J call TRBJ1-1; D unclear. Trimming removed 2 bases at V and 4 bases at J, with 20 bases between. The length of the CDR3 is 17 residues. Germline CDR1 and CDR2: SGHTA and FQGNSA. CDR3 amino acids: CASSLTLRQLTGTEAFF. Here the CDR3 DNA reads TGTGCCAGCAGCTTAACGTTGCGGCAGCTAACGGGCACTGAAGCTTTCTTT. The full variable domain, in which reference TRBV7-2 and TRBJ1-1 provide the parts outside the CDR3, is GAGVSQSPSNKVTEKGKDVELRCDPISGHTALYWYRQSLGQGLEFLIYFQGNSAPDKSGLPSDRFSAERTGGSVSTLTIQRTQQEDSAVYLCASSLTLRQLTGTEAFFGQGTRLTVV.

J is TRBJ1-6 and V is TRBV3-1 (or the pseudogene TRBV3-2); D is perhaps TRBD1 (6 bases). Germline V gene data show CDR1 as LGHDT and CDR2 as YNNKEL (reference sequence). The CDR3 length is 15 residues. Trimming pared 4 bases from V and 6 bases from J, leaving 13 bases between. CDR3 loop: CASSPSQGRNSPLHF. CDR3 in DNA: TGTGCCAGCAGCCCTTCACAGGGACGTAATTCACCCCTCCACTTT.

V is TRBV11-3 and J is TRBJ2-5; TRBD2 is a possible D gene (6 bases). CDR3 length: 13 residues. Trimming stripped 5 bases from V and 4 bases from J, with 11 bases between. Germline assignment: CDR1 SGHNT and CDR2 YENEEA. The DNA of the CDR3 is TGTGCCAGCAGCACGGGACTGGGAGAGACCCAGTACTTC. It encodes CASSTGLGETQYF.

The chain has TRBV6-2 or TRBV6-3 and TRBJ2-1, with 8 bases identical to TRBD2. CDR1 is MNHEY, CDR2 SVGEGT, per germline. The junction had 6 bases not matched to a gene; V was cut back by 2 bases and J by 15 bases. CDR3 length: 12 residues. The CDR3 here is CASSYVAGRGFF. CDR3 sequence (DNA): TGTGCCAGCAGTTACGTAGCGGGGAGGGGGTTCTTC.

The rearrangement joins TRBV12-5 to TRBJ2-5; maybe TRBD2 (6 bases). V was cut by 7 bases and J by 4 bases, with 16 bases left in between. Germline V gene lookup returns CDR1 LGHNT and CDR2 FRNRAP. The CDR3 length is 14 residues. This chain's CDR3 is CASALGEGGETQYF. For the CDR3, the DNA is TGTGCTAGTGCCCTCGGAGAGGGAGGAGAGACCCAGTACTTC.

This clone came up a few times. The chain is built from TRBV5-1 and TRBJ2-1; perhaps TRBD2 as D (6 bases). The CDR3 totals 18 residues. Trimming cost V 0 bases and J 0 bases, with 16 bases left between them. From germline, CDR1 is SGHRS and CDR2 YFSETQ. Here the CDR3 reads CASSLGLAGTSSYNEQFF. CDR3 in DNA: TGCGCCAGCAGCTTGGGGTTGGCGGGGACGAGCTCCTACAATGAGCAGTTCTTC.

The gene calls are TRBV5-1 and TRBJ2-3; 10 bases align to TRBD2. V was clipped by 6 bases and J by 5 bases; unmatched bases: 6. The CDR3 loop spans 14 amino acids. The germline V gene has CDR1 SGHRS and CDR2 YFSETQ. CDR3 loop: CASKLAGYGDTQYF. In DNA form, the CDR3 reads TGCGCCAGCAAACTAGCGGGATACGGAGATACGCAGTATTTT.

The CDR3 coding sequence is TGTGCCAGCAGCTTAGTAGGGACAGCAATCCAAGAGACCCAGTACTTC. Amino acids: CASSLVGTAIQETQYF. The J gene is TRBJ2-5, the V gene TRBV11-2, with 7 bases matching TRBD1. The length of the CDR3 is 16 residues. From germline, CDR1 is SGHAT and CDR2 FQNNGV. Trimming at V came to 1 base and at J to 1 base, leaving 6 bases not matched to a gene. Full variable domain (missing parts from reference TRBV11-2 and TRBJ2-5): EAGVAQSPRYKIIEKRQSVAFWCNPISGHATLYWYQQILGQGPKLLIQFQNNGVVDDSQLPKDRFSAERLKGVDSTLKIQPAKLEDSAVYLCASSLVGTAIQETQYFGPGTRLLVL.

V and J are TRBV2 and TRBJ1-2; D unresolved. The CDR3 is made up of 14 amino acids. V shed 3 bases and J shed 8 bases, with 16 bases lying between them. Germline CDR1 reads SNHLY; CDR2 reads FYNNEI. CDR3 region: CASSDAQQRAGYTF. DNA for the CDR3: TGTGCCAGCAGTGATGCGCAGCAGAGGGCCGGCTACACCTTC.

This sequence joins TRBV11-2 and TRBJ2-7; 8 bases line up with TRBD2. There are 15 residues in the CDR3. Germline CDR1 and CDR2: SGHAT and FQNNGV. V was pared by 0 bases and J by 4 bases, with 5 bases of the junction left unmatched. This CDR3 reads CASSLDVSGAYEQYF. The DNA for the CDR3 is TGTGCCAGCAGCTTAGATGTTAGCGGGGCTTACGAGCAGTACTTC. Complete variable domain (other parts from reference TRBV11-2 and TRBJ2-7): EAGVAQSPRYKIIEKRQSVAFWCNPISGHATLYWYQQILGQGPKLLIQFQNNGVVDDSQLPKDRFSAERLKGVDSTLKIQPAKLEDSAVYLCASSLDVSGAYEQYFGPGTRLTVT.

This clone was found a few times. The chain's CDR3 is CASSEEVGGGRSEQYF. For the CDR3, the DNA is TGTGCCAGCAGTGAAGAGGTCGGGGGAGGGAGGAGCGAGCAGTACTTC. The gene calls are TRBV6-1 and TRBJ2-7, with 7 bases identical to TRBD2. The V gene's germline CDR1 is MNHNS and CDR2 SASEGT. The V and J ends lost 1 base and 6 bases, in that order; junction bases with no gene match: 12. The CDR3 totals 16 residues.

This chain uses TRBV29-1 with TRBJ1-2; no firm D call. The germline V gene encodes CDR1 SQVTM and CDR2 ANQGSEA. Trimming shortened V by 5 bases and J by 8 bases, and 12 bases separated the two germline ends. The CDR3 consists of 11 residues. The CDR3 DNA sequence: TGCAGCGTTAGGACCGGGAGAGGCTACACCTTC. Protein: CSVRTGRGYTF.

The chain has TRBV30 and TRBJ2-3; maybe TRBD2 (5 bases). This CDR3 region has 13 residues. CDR1 is GTSNPN, CDR2 SVGIG, per germline (reference sequence). The V and J ends lost 5 bases and 3 bases respectively, with 12 bases between them. CDR3 sequence (DNA): TGTGCCTGGGGCTCCGGGATGACAGATACGCAGTATTTT. It translates to CAWGSGMTDTQYF.

The V and J genes are TRBV7-9 and TRBJ1-6; D not resolved. CDR3 length: 14 residues. The germline V gene encodes CDR1 SEHNR and CDR2 FQNEAQ (reference sequence). Trimming pared 4 bases from V and 1 base from J, leaving 5 bases between. The CDR3 DNA reads as TGTGCCAGCAGCTCTCGGTCCTATAATTCACCCCTCCACTTT. As protein: CASSSRSYNSPLHF.

The V gene is TRBV30, the J gene TRBJ2-1; 10 nucleotides agree with TRBD2. The CDR3 covers 17 residues. Per the germline V gene, CDR1 is GTSNPN and CDR2 is SVGIG (reference sequence). The V segment lost 2 bases and the J segment 0 bases; nucleotides outside the gene matches: 7. CDR3: CAWSLSGRTRSYNEQFF. The CDR3, as DNA: TGTGCCTGGAGTCTTAGCGGGAGGACCCGCTCCTACAATGAGCAGTTCTTC.

The table lists this clone with a count of one. The gene calls are TRBV2 and TRBJ2-7; 7 bases map to TRBD1. Germline loops: CDR1 SNHLY, CDR2 FYNNEI. Losses at the gene ends were 4 bases for V and 3 bases for J; bases not matched to a gene: 6. The CDR3 is made up of 14 amino acids. The CDR3 DNA reads TGTGCCAGCAGTGGACAGGGCCATCACTACGAGCAGTACTTC. Translated, it gives CASSGQGHHYEQYF. Variable domain in full (rest from reference TRBV2 and TRBJ2-7): EPEVTQTPSHQVTQMGQEVILRCVPISNHLYFYWYRQILGQKVEFLVSFYNNEISEKSEIFDDQFSVERPDGSNFTLKIRSTKLEDSAMYFCASSGQGHHYEQYFGPGTRLTVT.

This sequence joins TRBV3-1 (or the pseudogene TRBV3-2) and TRBJ2-7; D possibly corresponds to TRBD1 (6 bases). The V and J ends lost 1 base and 9 bases respectively, with 10 bases between them. The germline gives CDR1 LGHDT, CDR2 YNNKEL (reference sequence). The CDR3 loop spans 12 amino acids. CDR3 bases: TGTGCCAGCAGCCAAGTTGGGGGCCTGCAGTACTTC. Residues: CASSQVGGLQYF.

This clone was found a few times. This chain connects TRBV6-6 to TRBJ2-7; a weak D match, TRBD1 (5 bases). Germline CDR1 is MNHNY and CDR2 is SVGAGI (reference sequence). The germline V and J ends were trimmed by 6 bases and 6 bases, with 24 bases remaining between them. This CDR3 is built from 16 residues. In nucleotides, the CDR3 is TGTGCCAGCAGACGCCTCCTAACAGGCATCGCTGTCGAGCAGTACTTC. As protein: CASRRLLTGIAVEQYF.

This clone was recorded at least ten times. V usage is TRBV18 and J usage is TRBJ2-1; D may be TRBD1 (5 bases). Per germline, CDR1 KGHSH and CDR2 LQKENI. The CDR3 length is 12 residues. V was clipped by 2 bases and J by 7 bases, with 6 bases between them. DNA for the CDR3: TGTGCCAGCTCACCAAAGGGGAATGAGCAGTTCTTC. It codes for CASSPKGNEQFF.

V is TRBV3-1 (or the pseudogene TRBV3-2) and J is TRBJ2-7; 7 nucleotides align to TRBD1. This CDR3 is built from 18 residues. CDR1 is LGHDT and CDR2 is YNNKEL in the germline V gene (reference sequence). The junction had 13 bases not matched to a gene; V was cut back by 1 base and J by 1 base. The CDR3 nucleotides are TGTGCCAGCAGCCAAGCACATCTAACAGGGGTAAATTCCTACGAGCAGTACTTC. It translates to CASSQAHLTGVNSYEQYF.

This rearrangement joins TRBV7-6 to TRBJ2-7; a weak D match, TRBD1 (6 bases). The CDR3 length is 13 residues. Trimming stripped 5 bases from V and 6 bases from J, with 14 bases between. The germline V gene has CDR1 SGHVS and CDR2 FNYEAQ. DNA of the CDR3: TGTGCCAGCAGCAAGGGGGTACTAGGCGAGCAGTACTTC. Translating it yields CASSKGVLGEQYF. The whole variable domain, filled in from reference TRBV7-6 and TRBJ2-7, reads GAGVSQSPRYKVTKRGQDVALRCDPISGHVSLYWYRQALGQGPEFLTYFNYEAQQDKSGLPNDRFSAERPEGSISTLTIQRTEQRDSAMYRCASSKGVLGEQYFGPGTRLTVT.

The V call is TRBV3-1 (or the pseudogene TRBV3-2), the J call TRBJ1-3; no definite D call. The CDR3 is 14 amino acids. Germline V gives CDR1 LGHDT, CDR2 YNNKEL (reference sequence). V lost 1 base and J lost 7, with 11 bases in between. The DNA for the CDR3 is TGTGCCAGCAGCCAAGTAAAGGAGGGCAACACCATATATTTT. This translates into CASSQVKEGNTIYF.